One and the same sample provided the 6 T cell receptor beta chains below, sequenced in a study of early T cells in non-severe SARS-CoV-2 infection. TCRdb re-derived calls from the 5' RACE reads in MiXCR, one entry per CDR3 protein. Among about 48,000 distinct CDR3 sequences listed, 5.6% were seen once. The sequenced material came from whole blood. The receptor source for this set is an adult who was a healthcare worker with PCR-confirmed SARS-CoV-2 infection or an uninfected control (not recorded which).

The chain couples TRBV30 to TRBJ2-1; 16 nucleotides align to TRBD2. Germline assignment: CDR1 GTSNPN and CDR2 SVGIG (reference sequence). This CDR3 is 19 amino acids long. V was clipped by 0 bases and J by 6 bases; unmatched bases: 11. CDR3 in DNA: TGTGCCTGGAGTGTGTTGGGACTAGCGGGAGGGCGCGTCGGCAATGAGCAGTTCTTC. Its protein product is CAWSVLGLAGGRVGNEQFF.

A few counts support this clonotype. The V call is TRBV7-8, the J call TRBJ1-2; tentatively, D is TRBD1 (6 bases). Germline CDR1 reads SGHVS; CDR2 reads FQNEAQ. The CDR3 runs 16 residues. The V and J ends lost 3 bases and 0 bases respectively, with 14 bases between them. CDR3 protein: CASSFGTGWSNYGYTF. DNA for the CDR3: TGTGCCAGCAGCTTCGGAACAGGGTGGTCTAACTATGGCTACACCTTC.

At least ten counts were recorded for this clonotype. The rearrangement uses TRBV6-1 and TRBJ2-7, with D unresolved. The germline gives CDR1 MNHNS, CDR2 SASEGT. V lost 6 bases to trimming and J lost 2 bases, with 14 bases between them. The CDR3 loop spans 14 amino acids. The CDR3 bases are TGTGCCAGCAGAGGCCTCGGCAGCACCTACGAGCAGTACTTC. This translates into CASRGLGSTYEQYF.

This clonotype was found a few times. The rearrangement uses TRBV4-1 and TRBJ2-4; 7 positions agree with TRBD2. V shed 6 bases and J 0 bases; nucleotides not matched to a gene: 14. The CDR3 totals 18 residues. In germline, CDR1 is MGHRA, CDR2 YSYEKL. CDR3 residues: CASSQGRASGVAKNIQYF. The CDR3 nucleotides read TGCGCCAGCAGTCAGGGTCGAGCCAGCGGGGTAGCCAAAAACATTCAGTACTTC.

The rearrangement joins TRBV20-1 to TRBJ1-2; D unclear. CDR1 and CDR2 from the germline V gene are DFQATT and SNEGSKA (reference sequence). CDR3 length: 15 amino acids. The V gene lost 5 bases and the J gene lost 0 bases, with 16 bases spanning the gap. The CDR3 region has the DNA TGCAGTGCTCCGCCGGCCGGGCGAGCTAACTATGGCTACACCTTC. It is translated as CSAPPAGRANYGYTF.

The chain recombines TRBV28 with TRBJ2-7; 7 bases fit TRBD1. V lost 5 bases to trimming and J lost 2 bases; unmatched junction nucleotides: 6. The CDR3 loop spans 14 amino acids. Germline CDR1 MDHEN, CDR2 SYDVKM. CDR3 sequence (DNA): TGTGCCAGCAGTCGACAGGGCCGGGCCTACGAGCAGTACTTC. It encodes CASSRQGRAYEQYF.